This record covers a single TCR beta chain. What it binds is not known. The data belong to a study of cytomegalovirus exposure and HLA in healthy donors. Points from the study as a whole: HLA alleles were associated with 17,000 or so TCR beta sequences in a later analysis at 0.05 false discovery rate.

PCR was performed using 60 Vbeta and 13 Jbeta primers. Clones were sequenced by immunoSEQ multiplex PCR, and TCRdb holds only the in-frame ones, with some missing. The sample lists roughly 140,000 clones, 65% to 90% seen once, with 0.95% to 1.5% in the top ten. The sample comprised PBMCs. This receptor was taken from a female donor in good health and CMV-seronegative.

CDR3 in amino acids: CATVRDRGRDTQYF. Written as DNA, the CDR3 is TGTGCCACCGTCCGGGACAGGGGGCGGGATACGCAGTATTTT. This rearrangement joins TRBV6-1 to TRBJ2-3; 12 bases are a match to TRBD1. The germline V gene has CDR1 MNHNS and CDR2 SASEGT. The ends lost 10 bases at V and 6 bases at J; junction bases unmatched: 8. The CDR3 sequence is 14 residues long.